This TCR beta chain was identified during a study of identical twins. CDR1 is KGHSH, CDR2 LQKENI, per germline. V lost 5 bases to trimming and J lost 0 bases; unmatched junction nucleotides: 13. This CDR3 spans 19 amino acids. One entry per CDR3 protein results from TCRdb running MiXCR on the 5' RACE reads. The table shows approximately 550,000 distinct CDR3 sequences, with around 20% occurring only once. The same data also went into a second study, on yellow fever vaccine responses in identical twins.

The sample comprised CD4+ T cells sorted from blood. The TCR originated in a woman aged 18 to 35 in good health. The chain joins TRBV18 to TRBJ2-1; TRBD2 aligns across 10 bases. Here the CDR3 reads CASSGTVTSGHSSYNEQFF. As DNA, the CDR3 is TGTGCCAGCTCAGGGACGGTGACTAGCGGGCACAGCTCCTACAATGAGCAGTTCTTC.